These 32 T cell receptor beta chains originate from one sample sequenced in a study of Tregs in tolerant kidney transplant recipients. The assay was immunoSEQ multiplex PCR, and TCRdb's table has in-frame clones only and misses some. The sample lists about 18,000 clones, roughly 82% seen once, with approximately 2.7% in the top ten. The sample comprised Tregs from blood. Every receptor here comes from a human donor in good health.

The rearrangement uses TRBV7-8 and TRBJ1-3; D is ambiguous. Germline V gene lookup returns CDR1 SGHVS and CDR2 FQNEAQ. The CDR3 is 15 amino acids. The V and J ends lost 8 bases and 2 bases respectively, with 16 bases between them. CDR3 loop: CASRRTATPGNTIYF. The CDR3 DNA sequence: TGTGCCAGCCGACGGACCGCTACCCCTGGAAACACCATATATTTT.

V and J are TRBV7-2 and TRBJ1-3; no definite D call. With 3 bases removed from V and 0 bases from J, the gap between germline ends came to 12 bases. CDR3 length: 16 residues. The germline gives CDR1 SGHTA, CDR2 FQGNSA. Here the CDR3 reads CASSLQSLSSGNTIYF. Written as DNA, the CDR3 is TGTGCCAGCAGCTTGCAGTCCCTGAGCTCTGGAAACACCATATATTTT.

V is TRBV7-9 and J is TRBJ2-5, with 13 nucleotides matching TRBD2. The V and J ends lost 1 base and 1 base, in that order; junction bases with no gene match: 0. This CDR3 region has 16 residues. CDR1 is SEHNR and CDR2 is FQNEAQ in the germline V gene (reference sequence). The DNA for the CDR3 is TGTGCCAGCAGCTTAGGGACTAGCGGGGGCCAAGAGACCCAGTACTTC. Its protein is CASSLGTSGGQETQYF.

V is TRBV7-9 and J is TRBJ2-2, with D tentatively TRBD1 or TRBD2 (5 bases each). V was shortened by 5 bases and J by 4 bases, with 14 bases between the two germline ends. Germline CDR1 and CDR2: SEHNR and FQNEAQ (reference sequence). The CDR3 has 15 amino acids. The CDR3 bases are TGTGCCAGCAGCCTCCGGGACGGTACCACCGGGGAGCTGTTTTTT. Encoded protein: CASSLRDGTTGELFF.

The rearrangement uses TRBV10-3 and TRBJ1-2; a possible D gene is TRBD1 (5 bases). V gave up 1 base and J gave up 6 bases, with 9 bases separating them. This CDR3 contains 13 residues. Germline lookup yields CDR1 ENHRY and CDR2 SYGVKD. CDR3 nucleotides: TGTGCCATCAGTGAGTTGGGGGACGATGGCTACACCTTC. It is translated as CAISELGDDGYTF.

The chain carries TRBV7-2 and TRBJ1-5; the D gene is possibly TRBD1 (6 bases). Germline lookup yields CDR1 SGHTA and CDR2 FQGNSA. V lost 5 bases and J lost 7, with 12 bases in between. The CDR3 runs to 13 residues. The CDR3, as DNA: TGTGCCAGCAGCGCCGAAACAGGGCAGCCCCAGCATTTT. The encoded protein is CASSAETGQPQHF.

The chain combines TRBV5-1 with TRBJ2-1; D may be TRBD2 (6 bases). The V and J ends lost 0 bases and 6 bases respectively, with 13 bases between them. This CDR3 comprises 15 residues. Germline V gene sequence: CDR1 SGHRS, CDR2 YFSETQ. The CDR3 sequence is CASSLGGEASNEQFF. In DNA form, the CDR3 reads TGCGCCAGCAGCTTGGGCGGGGAAGCTAGCAATGAGCAGTTCTTC.

The CDR3, as DNA: TGTGCCACCAGCAGGGGTAAAGGACAGGGTGTCTACGAGCAGTACTTC. Its translation: CATSRGKGQGVYEQYF. The chain links TRBV15 to TRBJ2-7, with 8 bases fitting TRBD1. This CDR3 region has 16 residues. V shed 3 bases, J shed 3 bases, and the junction held 10 bases outside the gene matches. Germline CDR1 is LNHNV and CDR2 is YYDKDF (reference sequence).

The chain uses TRBV6-6 and TRBJ1-2; D gene uncertain. The CDR3 spans 14 residues. Trimming took off 6 bases at V and 7 bases at J, with 18 bases between the two ends. Germline CDR1 reads MNHNY; CDR2 reads SVGAGI (reference sequence). CDR3 sequence reads: CASSPQKAGGGYTF. DNA of the CDR3: TGTGCCAGCAGCCCCCAGAAGGCAGGTGGTGGCTACACCTTC.

This clone appeared a single time. The chain uses TRBV15 and TRBJ1-2, with 7 bases aligning to TRBD1. Trimming cost V 3 bases and J 7 bases; bases outside gene matches: 11. Germline-derived CDR1 and CDR2 are LNHNV and YYDKDF (reference sequence). The CDR3 is 15 amino acids. The CDR3: CATSREPGQPGGYTF. CDR3 sequence (DNA): TGTGCCACCAGCAGGGAACCGGGACAGCCGGGTGGCTACACCTTC.

The chain carries TRBV7-9 and TRBJ2-1, with 9 bases identical to TRBD2. Trimming cost V 1 base and J 9 bases; bases outside gene matches: 10. Per the germline V gene, CDR1 is SEHNR and CDR2 is FQNEAQ (reference sequence). The CDR3 sequence is 16 residues long. CDR3 loop: CASSLGVAGEEGEQFF. The DNA of the CDR3 is TGTGCCAGCAGCTTAGGGGTAGCGGGGGAGGAGGGTGAGCAGTTCTTC.

The chain recombines TRBV7-9 with TRBJ2-1; TRBD2 matches 9 bases. The J segment lost 4 bases and the V segment lost 0 bases, leaving 1 base of the junction unmatched. CDR3 length: 15 residues. Germline values: CDR1 SEHNR, CDR2 FQNEAQ (reference sequence). The CDR3 sequence is CASSLAGLAYNEQFF. The CDR3 DNA sequence: TGTGCCAGCAGCTTAGCGGGACTAGCTTACAATGAGCAGTTCTTC.

V gene TRBV5-1 combines with J gene TRBJ1-2, with D uncertain. Between the trimmed V and J ends, which lost 2 bases and 7 bases, there was a span of 18 bases. Germline CDR1 is SGHRS and CDR2 is YFSETQ. The CDR3 is 15 amino acids. CDR3 residues: CASSLETSLTGGYTF. DNA for the CDR3: TGCGCCAGCAGCTTAGAGACAAGCCTAACTGGTGGCTACACCTTC.

V and J are TRBV30 and TRBJ2-1; 11 bases are shared with TRBD2. Germline-derived CDR1 and CDR2 are GTSNPN and SVGIG (reference sequence). V was pared by 0 bases and J by 11 bases, with 6 bases of the junction left unmatched. The CDR3 runs to 14 residues. CDR3 amino acids: CAWSVQASGRKQFF. CDR3 DNA: TGTGCCTGGAGTGTACAGGCTAGCGGGAGGAAGCAGTTCTTC.

This chain uses TRBV7-2 with TRBJ1-1; the D is unclear. Trimming left V 0 bases short and J 3 bases short, with 8 bases between. The CDR3 extends over 14 amino acids. CDR1 is SGHTA and CDR2 is FQGNSA in the germline V gene. The CDR3 reads CASSLAVRHTEAFF. The CDR3 nucleotides are TGTGCCAGCAGCTTAGCTGTACGTCACACTGAAGCTTTCTTT.

By its share, this clone is medium-sized (0.01 to 0.1%). The chain couples TRBV29-1 to TRBJ1-2; no definite D call. Germline assignment: CDR1 SQVTM and CDR2 ANQGSEA. The ends were cut back, 6 bases at V and 3 bases at J, with 11 bases in the middle. The CDR3 runs 12 residues. CDR3 sequence (DNA): TGCAGCGTCATGGGGTCTCACTATGGCTACACCTTC. This gives the protein CSVMGSHYGYTF.

This clone was seen just once. The chain recombines TRBV19 with TRBJ1-5, with 9 bases aligning to TRBD1. CDR3 length: 12 residues. Trimming took 8 bases from V and 12 from J; bases not matched to a gene: 8. In germline, CDR1 is LNHDA, CDR2 SQIVND (reference sequence). The CDR3 nucleotides are TGTGCCAGTCAAGTGGGGACAGGGTACCAGCATTTT. Protein sequence: CASQVGTGYQHF.

V gene TRBV6-5 combines with J gene TRBJ2-1, with 11 bases identical to TRBD2. Germline CDR1 and CDR2: MNHEY and SVGAGI. The V segment lost 6 bases and the J segment 4 bases; nucleotides outside the gene matches: 5. The CDR3 is made up of 15 amino acids. DNA of the CDR3: TGTGCCAGCAGACGGACTAGCGGGTTGTACAATGAGCAGTTCTTC. Amino acids: CASRRTSGLYNEQFF.

The chain uses TRBV4-3 and TRBJ1-1, with 7 bases aligning to TRBD1. Germline V CDR1 and CDR2: LGHNA, YSLEER. The length of the CDR3 is 16 residues. J gave up 4 bases and V 0 bases, and 8 bases lay outside the gene matches. The DNA for the CDR3 is TGCGCCAGCAGCCAAGATCCCCAGGGGGTGGGCACTGAAGCTTTCTTT. Protein product: CASSQDPQGVGTEAFF.

This chain connects TRBV18 to TRBJ1-4; no reliable D call. Germline CDR1 is KGHSH and CDR2 is LQKENI. V dropped 1 base and J dropped 5 bases, with 8 bases sitting between them. The CDR3 contains 14 residues. The CDR3 DNA follows: TGTGCCAGCTCACCACAATATAGGAATGAAAAACTGTTTTTT. As protein: CASSPQYRNEKLFF.

The rearrangement uses TRBV20-1 and TRBJ2-7; D may be TRBD1 (5 bases). This CDR3 contains 11 residues. Looked up from germline, CDR1 is DFQATT and CDR2 is SNEGSKA (reference sequence). V dropped 5 bases and J dropped 6 bases, with 11 bases sitting between them. The CDR3 sequence is CSASRGGEQYF. The CDR3 DNA reads TGCAGTGCTTCTAGGGGCGGCGAGCAGTACTTC.

The rearrangement links TRBV19 to TRBJ2-7, with a weak D call TRBD2 (5 bases). CDR3 length equals 14 residues. Germline lookup yields CDR1 LNHDA and CDR2 SQIVND (reference sequence). The V end was cut by 7 bases, the J end by 3 bases, with 16 bases between. CDR3 sequence reads: CASTEVPGGYEQYF. CDR3 in DNA: TGTGCCAGTACCGAGGTGCCCGGAGGCTACGAGCAGTACTTC.

The rearrangement links TRBV7-9 to TRBJ2-1; D may be TRBD2 (6 bases). Germline V CDR1 and CDR2: SEHNR, FQNEAQ (reference sequence). V was cut by 4 bases and J by 4 bases, with 14 bases left in between. CDR3 length: 15 amino acids. This chain's CDR3 is CASSWRGKEYNEQFF. The CDR3 DNA is TGTGCCAGCAGCTGGAGGGGAAAGGAGTACAATGAGCAGTTCTTC.

The chain links TRBV23-1 to TRBJ2-4, with 7 bases that match TRBD1. TRBV23-1 counts as an open reading frame of uncertain function. The CDR3 is made up of 16 amino acids. Unmatched junction bases numbered 8, after V lost 3 bases and J lost 3 bases. The CDR3 region has the DNA TGCGCCAGCAGTCATCTCCGGGACAGCAACAAAAACATTCAGTACTTC. The encoded protein is CASSHLRDSNKNIQYF.

This chain links TRBV5-4 with TRBJ2-7; TRBD2 matches at 14 bases. The CDR3 runs 16 residues. CDR1 is SGHNT and CDR2 is YYREEE in the germline V gene (reference sequence). Germline trimming cut 5 bases from V and 8 bases from J; bases unmatched to any gene: 12. CDR3 loop: CASRPGTSGSQGQQYF. The CDR3, as DNA: TGTGCCAGCAGACCAGGGACTAGCGGGAGTCAAGGCCAGCAGTACTTC.

The chain recombines TRBV10-1 with TRBJ2-5, with 7 bases that match TRBD1. In germline, CDR1 is WNHNN, CDR2 SYGVQD (reference sequence). CDR3 length equals 12 residues. J lost 0 bases, V lost 9 bases, and 1 base had no gene match. The DNA of the CDR3 is TGCGCCAGGACAGGGAACCAAGAGACCCAGTACTTC. This codes for CARTGNQETQYF.

This chain uses TRBV5-1 with TRBJ1-3; 8 bases fit TRBD1. V was pared by 0 bases and J by 1 base, with 0 bases of the junction left unmatched. The CDR3 extends over 15 amino acids. The germline V gene has CDR1 SGHRS and CDR2 YFSETQ. This CDR3 is CASSLDRGSGNTIYF. The CDR3 DNA sequence: TGCGCCAGCAGCTTGGACAGGGGGTCTGGAAACACCATATATTTT.

This clone was detected only a few times. This rearrangement joins TRBV5-5 to TRBJ1-2; maybe TRBD1 (6 bases). V was clipped by 3 bases and J by 5 bases, with 11 bases between them. The germline gives CDR1 SGHKS, CDR2 YYEKEE (reference sequence). CDR3 length: 13 amino acids. This CDR3 is CASSSGGLYGYTF. DNA of the CDR3: TGTGCCAGCAGCTCCGGGGGCCTTTATGGCTACACCTTC.

The count of this clone is one. The genes are TRBV7-2 and TRBJ1-2, with D perhaps matching TRBD1 (5 bases). Per the germline V gene, CDR1 is SGHTA and CDR2 is FQGNSA. The V gene lost 2 bases and the J gene lost 7 bases, with 11 bases spanning the gap. The CDR3 spans 13 residues. CDR3 nucleotide sequence: TGTGCCAGCAGCTTACTGGGGCTTTTTGGCTACACCTTC. It yields the protein CASSLLGLFGYTF.

The rearrangement joins TRBV6-6 to TRBJ2-5, with a tentative D call TRBD2 (7 bases). V lost 11 bases and J 4 bases, leaving 14 bases between the germline ends. This CDR3 region has 12 residues. The germline V gene has CDR1 MNHNY and CDR2 SVGAGI (reference sequence). CDR3: CAGGGPTETQYF. CDR3 sequence (DNA): TGTGCCGGGGGGGGCCCCACAGAGACCCAGTACTTC.

Remarks on this clone: The sample carries other DNA sequences with the same CDR3. This sequence joins TRBV5-1 and TRBJ2-7, with TRBD1 matching over 9 bases. V was pared by 4 bases and J by 5 bases, with 13 bases of the junction left unmatched. Germline CDR1 SGHRS, CDR2 YFSETQ. The length of the CDR3 is 16 residues. This CDR3 is CASSRNRGLAADEQYF. The CDR3 bases are TGCGCCAGCAGCCGCAACAGGGGGCTGGCGGCGGACGAGCAGTACTTC.

This clone is a singleton in its sample. The chain carries TRBV5-6 and TRBJ2-3; D remains ambiguous. CDR3 length equals 15 residues. Germline V gene sequence: CDR1 SGHDT, CDR2 YYEEEE. The V gene lost 2 bases and the J gene lost 0 bases, with 10 bases spanning the gap. In nucleotides, the CDR3 is TGTGCCAGCAGCTTCGGCGGATCTAGCACAGATACGCAGTATTTT. Its translation is CASSFGGSSTDTQYF.